The 10 T cell receptor beta chains below come from one sample, sequenced in a study of blood T cell repertoires in COVID-19 (dated by TCRdb to 2018 to 2020). The method behind the library was the immunoSEQ multiplex PCR assay. The immuneACCESS repertoire file appears here via TCRdb, limited to in-frame rearrangements. These files lack a portion of the clones; in checked studies, under half of the deficit traces to unresolved V genes, and the cause of the others is not known. In this sample the table shows around 300,000 clones, about 85% of which occur a single time. The ten largest account for around 3% of the sample. The sample was PBMCs or T cells enriched from blood (not recorded which). The receptor set was obtained from a woman aged 50 to 65 who had recovered from COVID-19.

The chain couples TRBV25-1 to TRBJ1-1; D may be TRBD1 (5 bases). The V end was cut by 4 bases, the J end by 4 bases, with 13 bases between. CDR3 size: 14 residues. The germline gives CDR1 MGHDK, CDR2 SYGVNS. The CDR3 bases are TGTGCCAGCAGTGGGGTAGGGGCGGTCACTGAAGCTTTCTTT. Its translation is CASSGVGAVTEAFF.

The genes are TRBV7-9 and TRBJ1-1; TRBD1 aligns across 7 bases. Trimming took 5 bases from V and 1 from J; bases not matched to a gene: 7. Germline CDR1 reads SEHNR; CDR2 reads FQNEAQ (reference sequence). The CDR3 loop spans 15 amino acids. The CDR3 protein is CASSTGDSRNTEAFF. The CDR3 DNA is TGTGCCAGCAGCACGGGGGACAGTCGGAACACTGAAGCTTTCTTT. Based on the CDR3 plus reference TRBV7-9 and TRBJ1-1, the full variable domain is DTGVSQNPRHKITKRGQNVTFRCDPISEHNRLYWYRQTLGQGPEFLTYFQNEAQLEKSRLLSDRFSAERPKGSFSTLEIQRTEQGDSAMYLCASSTGDSRNTEAFFGQGTRLTVV.

This clone was picked up a small number of times. V is TRBV11-1 and J is TRBJ2-7, with D hard to call. This CDR3 has 12 amino acids. Germline values: CDR1 SGHAT, CDR2 FQDESV (reference sequence). The V and J ends lost 4 bases and 0 bases respectively, with 4 bases between them. In nucleotides, the CDR3 is TGTGCCAGCAGCTCCTTCTCCTACGAGCAGTACTTC. It translates to CASSSFSYEQYF. Full variable domain (outside the CDR3, taken from reference TRBV11-1 and TRBJ2-7): EAEVAQSPRYKITEKSQAVAFWCDPISGHATLYWYRQILGQGPELLVQFQDESVVDDSQLPKDRFSAERLKGVDSTLKIQPAELGDSAMYLCASSSFSYEQYFGPGTRLTVT.

CDR3 sequence: CASRQRGSTGELFF. The CDR3 bases are TGTGCCAGCAGACAGCGGGGGAGCACCGGGGAGCTGTTTTTT. The chain has TRBV6-5 and TRBJ2-2; 8 nucleotides align to TRBD2. J was trimmed by 4 bases and V by 6 bases; bases with no gene match: 4. Germline V gene data show CDR1 as MNHEY and CDR2 as SVGAGI. This CDR3 comprises 14 residues.

V usage is TRBV10-3 and J usage is TRBJ2-7; 8 nucleotides agree with TRBD2. Germline loops: CDR1 ENHRY, CDR2 SYGVKD. After removal of 5 bases from V and 0 bases from J, the junction contained 6 bases not matched to a gene. This CDR3 region has 15 residues. The CDR3 here is CAISTLSGSSYEQYF. DNA of the CDR3: TGTGCCATCAGTACACTAAGCGGGAGCTCCTACGAGCAGTACTTC.

DNA of the CDR3: TGCGCCAGCAGTAATGTCGCGGGAGGATCTCGCAATGAGCAGTTCTTC. The encoded protein is CASSNVAGGSRNEQFF. The chain employs TRBV5-1 and TRBJ2-1, with 8 bases fitting TRBD2. The CDR3 is 16 residues long. Trimming at V came to 5 bases and at J to 6 bases, leaving 13 bases not matched to a gene. CDR1 SGHRS and CDR2 YFSETQ come from the germline V gene.

The chain is built from TRBV7-2 and TRBJ1-1, with TRBD1 as a possible D gene (6 bases). V was clipped by 6 bases and J by 3 bases, with 11 bases between them. The length of the CDR3 is 13 residues. Germline V CDR1 and CDR2: SGHTA, FQGNSA. The DNA of the CDR3 is TGTGCCAGCAGATCAGGGGTATACACTGAAGCTTTCTTT. It yields the protein CASRSGVYTEAFF. The full variable domain, with the rest looked up from reference TRBV7-2 and TRBJ1-1, is GAGVSQSPSNKVTEKGKDVELRCDPISGHTALYWYRQSLGQGLEFLIYFQGNSAPDKSGLPSDRFSAERTGGSVSTLTIQRTQQEDSAVYLCASRSGVYTEAFFGQGTRLTVV.

The rearrangement joins TRBV3-1 (or the pseudogene TRBV3-2) to TRBJ2-3; D possibly corresponds to TRBD2 (6 bases). From germline, CDR1 is LGHDT and CDR2 YNNKEL (reference sequence). V was pared by 2 bases and J by 6 bases, with 18 bases between. This CDR3 comprises 16 residues. CDR3 region: CASSQLGLPGLDTQYF. The CDR3 DNA is TGTGCCAGCAGCCAATTGGGACTTCCCGGATTGGATACGCAGTATTTT.

The genes are TRBV3-1 (or the pseudogene TRBV3-2) and TRBJ1-2; 12 bases are shared with TRBD1. CDR1 LGHDT and CDR2 YNNKEL come from the germline V gene (reference sequence). CDR3 length equals 15 residues. Losses at the gene ends were 4 bases for V and 5 bases for J; bases not matched to a gene: 5. The CDR3 nucleotides read TGTGCCAGCAGCCGCTCGGGACAGGGGGCTTATGGCTACACCTTC. Translated: CASSRSGQGAYGYTF.

The chain carries TRBV2 and TRBJ2-3; D is possibly TRBD2 (5 bases). The CDR3 sequence is 13 residues long. Germline assignment: CDR1 SNHLY and CDR2 FYNNEI. Trimming pared 5 bases from V and 8 bases from J, leaving 14 bases between. Here the CDR3 DNA reads TGTGCCAGCAGTTCTAGGACTGACGGTACGCAGTATTTT. This gives the protein CASSSRTDGTQYF.